Below, 17 T cell receptor beta chains from the same sample are listed, as sequenced in a study of OX40 agonist ivuxolimab in advanced cancers. The protocol was immunoSEQ multiplex PCR, while the TCRdb copy is restricted to in-frame clones and leaves out a portion. The sample holds 60,000 to 65,000 clones; around 91% are singletons and the top ten take 11%. Source: CD4+ or CD8+ T cells sorted from blood, taken in a trial of the OX40 agonist ivuxolimab. Receptor source: an adult with an advanced solid tumor such as melanoma, head and neck, liver or kidney cancer.

The chain employs TRBV7-2 and TRBJ2-7; unclear D gene. The CDR3 is made up of 13 amino acids. With 5 bases removed from V and 0 bases from J, the gap between germline ends came to 8 bases. Germline assignment: CDR1 SGHTA and CDR2 FQGNSA. The CDR3 nucleotides read TGTGCCAGCAGCCAGAGGAGCTCCTACGAGCAGTACTTC. The encoded protein is CASSQRSSYEQYF.

The chain uses TRBV6-5 and TRBJ1-1, with 9 bases matching TRBD1. The germline gives CDR1 MNHEY, CDR2 SVGAGI. The CDR3 is made up of 14 amino acids. The trim removed 6 bases at V and 4 bases at J, leaving 6 bases unmatched. The DNA for the CDR3 is TGTGCCAGCAGGGGGGACAGGGCTGTCACTGAAGCTTTCTTT. Residues: CASRGDRAVTEAFF.

V usage is TRBV6-1 and J usage is TRBJ2-7; 9 bases line up with TRBD1. CDR1 is MNHNS and CDR2 is SASEGT in the germline V gene. V shed 5 bases, J shed 4 bases, and the junction held 9 bases outside the gene matches. The CDR3 is made up of 15 amino acids. This CDR3 is CASSFGTGKEYEQYF. CDR3 DNA: TGTGCCAGCAGTTTTGGGACAGGGAAGGAATACGAGCAGTACTTC.

The chain is built from TRBV7-9 and TRBJ1-4, with D possibly TRBD1 on 5 matching bases. CDR3 length: 15 amino acids. The germline V gene encodes CDR1 SEHNR and CDR2 FQNEAQ (reference sequence). V was shortened by 5 bases and J by 8 bases, with 18 bases between the two germline ends. CDR3 protein: CASSHRGLKGEKLFF. The CDR3 nucleotides are TGTGCCAGCAGCCACCGGGGCCTCAAGGGCGAAAAACTGTTTTTT.

The J gene is TRBJ1-4, the V gene TRBV5-6, with D hard to call. Germline CDR1 SGHDT, CDR2 YYEEEE. V lost 1 base to trimming and J lost 6 bases, with 13 bases between them. The CDR3 is 15 residues long. The CDR3 nucleotides are TGTGCCAGCAGCTTGTACCGGGCAAGGGATGAAAAACTGTTTTTT. Residues: CASSLYRARDEKLFF.

This chain's CDR3 is CASSVAGLAGTDTQYF. As DNA, the CDR3 is TGTGCCAGCAGCGTGGCGGGACTAGCGGGGACAGATACGCAGTATTTT. V gene TRBV9 combines with J gene TRBJ2-3, with 13 bases identical to TRBD2. Per the germline V gene, CDR1 is SGDLS and CDR2 is YYNGEE. V gave up 2 bases and J gave up 3 bases; unmatched junction bases: 3. The CDR3 totals 16 residues.

This clone was observed once. The chain joins TRBV2 to TRBJ2-7; D is unclear. V gave up 6 bases and J gave up 4 bases, with 16 bases separating them. The germline V gene encodes CDR1 SNHLY and CDR2 FYNNEI. The CDR3 length is 14 residues. The CDR3 is CASSPDAGVYEQYF. CDR3 bases: TGTGCCAGCAGCCCGGACGCCGGTGTTTACGAGCAGTACTTC.

Only a few counts were recorded for this clone. The chain recombines TRBV5-5 with TRBJ1-5, with D hard to call. There are 15 residues in the CDR3. The V gene lost 0 bases and the J gene lost 4 bases, with 11 bases spanning the gap. The germline V gene encodes CDR1 SGHKS and CDR2 YYEKEE (reference sequence). The CDR3 DNA sequence: TGTGCCAGCAGCTTGGTGCGGGGAGCAAATCAGCCCCAGCATTTT. Translated, it gives CASSLVRGANQPQHF.

The rearrangement links TRBV28 to TRBJ2-4; tentatively, D is TRBD1 (6 bases). Germline V gives CDR1 MDHEN, CDR2 SYDVKM. Trimming took 6 bases from V and 5 from J, leaving 11 bases between them. The CDR3 consists of 13 residues. DNA for the CDR3: TGTGCCAGCAGCACAGGGTTTCAAAACATTCAGTACTTC. It codes for CASSTGFQNIQYF.

This rearrangement joins TRBV5-1 to TRBJ2-1, with 9 bases identical to TRBD2. V trimming: 7 bases; J trimming: 5 bases; junction bases outside the gene matches: 10. Germline CDR1 and CDR2: SGHRS and YFSETQ. This CDR3 comprises 15 residues. CDR3 in DNA: TGCGCCAGCTATTATACTAGCGGGTTTCACAATGAGCAGTTCTTC. It specifies CASYYTSGFHNEQFF.

The rearrangement joins TRBV6-6 to TRBJ1-1; 7 nucleotides agree with TRBD1. Germline values: CDR1 MNHNY, CDR2 SVGAGI (reference sequence). The CDR3 extends over 13 amino acids. V shed 2 bases and J 6 bases; nucleotides not matched to a gene: 3. The CDR3 DNA is TGTGCCAGCAGTTACCCGGGACAGCCTGAAGCTTTCTTT. It is translated as CASSYPGQPEAFF.

J is TRBJ1-1 and V is TRBV7-2; D perhaps matches TRBD1 (6 bases). Trimming cost V 7 bases and J 1 base, with 13 bases left between them. CDR1 and CDR2 from the germline V gene are SGHTA and FQGNSA. CDR3 length: 14 amino acids. In DNA, the CDR3 is TGTGCCAGCACCGAACAGGGAGGGAACACTGAAGCTTTCTTT. It specifies CASTEQGGNTEAFF.

The table lists this clone with a few counts. The rearrangement joins TRBV18 to TRBJ1-1; D gene uncertain. Deletions cut 0 bases from V and 8 bases from J, with 13 bases between. The germline gives CDR1 KGHSH, CDR2 LQKENI. The CDR3 contains 14 residues. The CDR3 protein is CASSPPQTTGEAFF. CDR3 DNA: TGTGCCAGCTCACCACCTCAGACGACCGGGGAAGCTTTCTTT.

V gene TRBV5-1 combines with J gene TRBJ2-5, with 13 bases lining up with TRBD2. With V trimmed by 5 bases and J by 1 base, 8 bases remained unmatched. Germline CDR1 reads SGHRS; CDR2 reads YFSETQ. The CDR3 has 17 residues. CDR3 in amino acids: CASRPGLAGATQETQYF. The CDR3 DNA reads as TGCGCCAGCAGACCCGGACTAGCGGGGGCTACCCAAGAGACCCAGTACTTC. Full variable domain (missing parts from reference TRBV5-1 and TRBJ2-5): KAGVTQTPRYLIKTRGQQVTLSCSPISGHRSVSWYQQTPGQGLQFLFEYFSETQRNKGNFPGRFSGRQFSNSRSEMNVSTLELGDSALYLCASRPGLAGATQETQYFGPGTRLLVL.

This chain connects TRBV6-5 to TRBJ1-4; TRBD1 agrees at 7 bases. J gave up 7 bases and V 3 bases, and 5 bases lay outside the gene matches. Germline values: CDR1 MNHEY, CDR2 SVGAGI. This CDR3 is built from 14 residues. The CDR3 loop reads CASSYLRGTEKLFF. The DNA of the CDR3 is TGTGCCAGCAGTTATCTCAGGGGGACTGAAAAACTGTTTTTT.

The rearrangement links TRBV6-6 to TRBJ1-2, with 9 bases aligning to TRBD1. Per the germline V gene, CDR1 is MNHNY and CDR2 is SVGAGI (reference sequence). The CDR3 has 14 residues. After removal of 4 bases from V and 8 bases from J, the junction contained 8 bases not matched to a gene. CDR3 amino acids: CASSSPGQGYGYTF. The CDR3, as DNA: TGTGCCAGCAGTTCACCGGGACAGGGCTACGGCTACACCTTC.

This chain links TRBV5-1 with TRBJ2-3, with 10 bases lining up with TRBD2. The CDR3 loop spans 16 amino acids. V lost 0 bases to trimming and J lost 6 bases; unmatched junction nucleotides: 7. The V gene's germline CDR1 is SGHRS and CDR2 YFSETQ. The CDR3 DNA is TGCGCCAGCAGCTTGGCAGCGGGGGGGCTTCCCGATACGCAGTATTTT. Translation gives CASSLAAGGLPDTQYF. Looking up the rest from reference TRBV5-1 and TRBJ2-3 gives the full variable domain: KAGVTQTPRYLIKTRGQQVTLSCSPISGHRSVSWYQQTPGQGLQFLFEYFSETQRNKGNFPGRFSGRQFSNSRSEMNVSTLELGDSALYLCASSLAAGGLPDTQYFGPGTRLTVL.